These 22 T cell receptor beta chains came from one sample sequenced in a study of blood T cell repertoires in COVID-19. The repertoire was sequenced with immunoSEQ multiplex PCR; TCRdb's copy has only in-frame clones and lacks some. The sample lists fewer than 35,000 clones; almost 90% were seen once. The sample was peripheral blood. Receptor source: a human donor in a cohort sampled during active COVID-19.

This clone turned up a few times. The V call is TRBV11-2, the J call TRBJ2-2; maybe TRBD2 (5 bases). Germline V gives CDR1 SGHAT, CDR2 FQNNGV. The V and J ends lost 2 bases and 4 bases respectively, with 11 bases between them. The CDR3 runs to 15 residues. The CDR3 DNA follows: TGTGCCAGCAGCTTACTCCAGGCGGGCACCGGGGAGCTGTTTTTT. It encodes CASSLLQAGTGELFF.

This clone was detected only once. J is TRBJ2-7 and V is TRBV5-8; possible D gene TRBD1, 6 bases. The CDR3 is made up of 14 amino acids. CDR1 and CDR2 (germline): SGHTS, YDEGEE. With 4 bases removed from V and 3 bases from J, the gap between germline ends came to 14 bases. The CDR3 coding sequence is TGTGCCAGCAGCCCCTGGGCAGGGGACTACGAGCAGTACTTC. Translation: CASSPWAGDYEQYF.

The V call is TRBV7-2, the J call TRBJ1-5, with D unresolved. The CDR3 totals 14 residues. V was shortened by 6 bases and J by 1 base, with 10 bases between the two germline ends. The germline V gene encodes CDR1 SGHTA and CDR2 FQGNSA. The DNA of the CDR3 is TGTGCCAGCAGGTCAGACGGGAGCAATCAGCCCCAGCATTTT. This translates into CASRSDGSNQPQHF.

The chain has TRBV12-3 or TRBV12-4 and TRBJ2-1; D may be TRBD1 (6 bases). Deletions cut 6 bases from V and 4 bases from J, with 10 bases between. The CDR3 is 13 residues long. In DNA form, the CDR3 reads TGTGCCAGCAGCGGACAGACGTACAATGAGCAGTTCTTC. This translates into CASSGQTYNEQFF.

V usage is TRBV5-1 and J usage is TRBJ2-5; 10 bases fit TRBD1. V shed 1 base and J 2 bases; nucleotides not matched to a gene: 2. Germline V gene sequence: CDR1 SGHRS, CDR2 YFSETQ. The CDR3 runs to 15 residues. Written as DNA, the CDR3 is TGCGCCAGCAGCTTGAGACAGGGGGCTCAAGAGACCCAGTACTTC. Its translation is CASSLRQGAQETQYF.

This clone was seen a handful of times. The chain joins TRBV28 to TRBJ1-4; 9 bases map to TRBD1. V was clipped by 5 bases and J by 5 bases; unmatched bases: 12. The CDR3 covers 17 residues. The germline gives CDR1 MDHEN, CDR2 SYDVKM. CDR3 DNA: TGTGCCAGCAGTGGGGACAGGGCAGGGCTCTTAAATGAAAAACTGTTTTTT. It yields the protein CASSGDRAGLLNEKLFF. The full variable domain, its missing parts supplied by reference TRBV28 and TRBJ1-4, is DVKVTQSSRYLVKRTGEKVFLECVQDMDHENMFWYRQDPGLGLRLIYFSYDVKMKEKGDIPEGYSVSREKKERFSLILESASTNQTSMYLCASSGDRAGLLNEKLFFGSGTQLSVL.

Points on this clone: The sample holds other DNA sequences that translate to the same CDR3. This chain joins TRBV29-1 and TRBJ2-7, with TRBD2 matching 8 bases. This CDR3 is 14 amino acids long. The germline V gene has CDR1 SQVTM and CDR2 ANQGSEA. V shed 4 bases and J 7 bases; nucleotides not matched to a gene: 12. The CDR3 coding sequence is TGCAGCGTTGGGGGGCGGGGGGAGACATCGGAGCAGTACTTC. As protein: CSVGGRGETSEQYF.

The V call is TRBV15, the J call TRBJ1-5, with 10 bases that match TRBD1. This CDR3 is 15 amino acids long. The V and J ends lost 2 bases and 8 bases, in that order; junction bases with no gene match: 6. Germline assignment: CDR1 LNHNV and CDR2 YYDKDF (reference sequence). The CDR3 spells CATSRPGTGVEPQHF. For the CDR3, the DNA is TGTGCCACCAGCAGACCTGGGACAGGGGTTGAGCCCCAGCATTTT.

The chain combines TRBV5-1 with TRBJ2-3, with 9 bases matching TRBD1. CDR3 size: 15 residues. The germline CDR1 and CDR2 sequences are SGHRS and YFSETQ. The V gene end was trimmed by 3 bases and the J gene end by 0 bases; junction bases not matched to a gene: 2. The CDR3 region is CASSSGQGSTDTQYF. CDR3 nucleotides: TGCGCCAGCAGCTCGGGACAGGGTAGCACAGATACGCAGTATTTT.

The chain recombines TRBV29-1 with TRBJ2-1, with 15 bases lining up with TRBD2. V dropped 3 bases and J dropped 0; count of bases not matched to a gene: 3. This CDR3 spans 17 amino acids. Germline V gene data show CDR1 as SQVTM and CDR2 as ANQGSEA. The CDR3 loop is CSVDGLAGGISYNEQFF. CDR3 coding DNA: TGCAGCGTTGATGGACTAGCGGGGGGGATCTCCTACAATGAGCAGTTCTTC.

The J gene is TRBJ1-2, the V gene TRBV15; possible D gene TRBD1, 6 bases. CDR1 and CDR2 from the germline V gene are LNHNV and YYDKDF (reference sequence). The CDR3 consists of 19 residues. V was cut by 0 bases and J by 4 bases, with 24 bases left in between. The DNA of the CDR3 is TGTGCCACCAGCAGAGATCGGAAAATACAGGGCCGAGGGTTCTATGGCTACACCTTC. Its protein is CATSRDRKIQGRGFYGYTF.

The rearrangement joins TRBV11-3 to TRBJ1-5; tentative D call: TRBD1 (5 bases). Trimming took off 5 bases at V and 0 bases at J, with 23 bases between the two ends. CDR1 and CDR2 (germline): SGHNT, YENEEA. The CDR3 has 19 amino acids. The CDR3 sequence: CASSGNYDSGLYSNQPQHF. CDR3 coding DNA: TGTGCCAGCAGCGGAAATTACGACAGTGGGCTTTATAGCAATCAGCCCCAGCATTTT. Combining the CDR3 with reference TRBV11-3 and TRBJ1-5 gives the whole variable domain EAGVVQSPRYKIIEKKQPVAFWCNPISGHNTLYWYLQNLGQGPELLIRYENEEAVDDSQLPKDRFSAERLKGVDSTLKIQPAELGDSAVYLCASSGNYDSGLYSNQPQHFGDGTRLSIL.

This clone was recorded only once. The chain combines TRBV6-2 or TRBV6-3 with TRBJ2-2; D might be TRBD2 (7 bases). Germline V CDR1 and CDR2: MNHEY, SVGEGT. Trimming pared 5 bases from V and 9 bases from J, leaving 16 bases between. The length of the CDR3 is 14 residues. The CDR3 sequence: CASSGGGGLRELFF. CDR3 sequence (DNA): TGTGCCAGCAGTGGGGGAGGGGGTTTGCGGGAGCTGTTTTTT.

This clone has a single count. The J gene is TRBJ1-5, the V gene TRBV7-2; TRBD1 might be the D (5 bases). CDR3 length equals 14 residues. V lost 2 bases and J 5 bases, leaving 10 bases between the germline ends. CDR1 is SGHTA, CDR2 FQGNSA, per germline. This CDR3 is CASSLRGGDQPQHF. The CDR3 nucleotides read TGTGCCAGCAGCTTACGGGGGGGTGATCAGCCCCAGCATTTT.

The chain links TRBV19 to TRBJ1-3; possibly TRBD1 for D (5 bases). This CDR3 is built from 15 residues. The germline V and J ends were trimmed by 5 bases and 3 bases, with 14 bases remaining between them. The germline CDR1 and CDR2 sequences are LNHDA and SQIVND (reference sequence). The CDR3 DNA reads as TGTGCCAGTAGTCCCCGGGGGGACCTTGGAAACACCATATATTTT. Translating it yields CASSPRGDLGNTIYF.

This chain links TRBV27 with TRBJ1-1; TRBD1 matches at 10 bases. The germline CDR1 and CDR2 sequences are MNHEY and SMNVEV (reference sequence). The CDR3 loop spans 14 amino acids. V lost 5 bases and J lost 10; bases outside the gene matches: 10. CDR3 sequence: CASSARDRGPGAFF. CDR3 DNA sequence: TGTGCCAGCAGTGCCCGGGACAGGGGTCCAGGAGCTTTCTTT.

The CDR3 sequence: CASSPGTDLMNTEAFF. As DNA, the CDR3 is TGTGCCAGCAGCCCGGGGACAGACCTCATGAACACTGAAGCTTTCTTT. The chain uses TRBV11-2 and TRBJ1-1; 7 bases match TRBD1. Per the germline V gene, CDR1 is SGHAT and CDR2 is FQNNGV. V gave up 5 bases and J gave up 0 bases; unmatched junction bases: 9. CDR3 size: 16 residues.

V and J are TRBV2 and TRBJ2-5; D is unclear. The V end was cut by 6 bases, the J end by 2 bases, with 10 bases between. CDR1 and CDR2 from the germline V gene are SNHLY and FYNNEI. The CDR3 sequence is 13 residues long. This CDR3 is CASSLPRQETQYF. The CDR3 DNA reads as TGTGCCAGCAGCCTTCCGCGGCAAGAGACCCAGTACTTC.

V gene TRBV6-2 or TRBV6-3 combines with J gene TRBJ2-7; D is unclear. Per germline, CDR1 MNHEY and CDR2 SVGEGT. There are 13 residues in the CDR3. Trimming cost V 0 bases and J 3 bases, with 6 bases left between them. The CDR3 region has the DNA TGTGCCAGCAGTTACTCGCCGCGCTACGAGCAGTACTTC. Translating it yields CASSYSPRYEQYF.

CDR3 bases: TGTGCCAGCGGTTGGACAGGGGGTTCTGGGACCCAGTACTTC. Protein product: CASGWTGGSGTQYF. The chain recombines TRBV6-2 or TRBV6-3 with TRBJ2-5; TRBD1 aligns across 10 bases. In germline, CDR1 is MNHEY, CDR2 SVGEGT. The CDR3 sequence is 14 residues long. The J segment lost 7 bases and the V segment lost 8 bases, leaving 10 bases of the junction unmatched.

The chain carries TRBV7-9 and TRBJ1-2, with 7 bases identical to TRBD1. V trimming: 4 bases; J trimming: 2 bases; junction bases outside the gene matches: 7. Germline lookup yields CDR1 SEHNR and CDR2 FQNEAQ (reference sequence). This CDR3 region has 15 residues. This CDR3 reads CASSSQQGPNYGYTF. CDR3 sequence (DNA): TGTGCCAGCAGCTCCCAACAGGGGCCCAACTATGGCTACACCTTC.

This clone was seen a single time. The J gene is TRBJ2-1, the V gene TRBV15; D call uncertain. The CDR3 covers 14 residues. Trimming took 2 bases from V and 4 from J, leaving 9 bases between them. The germline CDR1 and CDR2 sequences are LNHNV and YYDKDF (reference sequence). The DNA of the CDR3 is TGTGCCACCAGCAGACTTCCTAAATACAATGAGCAGTTCTTC. It yields the protein CATSRLPKYNEQFF.